These 17 T cell receptor beta chains came from one sample sequenced in a study of blood T cell repertoires in COVID-19. Generated by immunoSEQ multiplex PCR, the TCRdb table keeps only in-frame clones and is missing some. Among some 200,000 clones listed, approximately 81% were seen once. Sequencing input: peripheral blood. Every receptor here comes from a woman between 65 and 79 years old with COVID-19, enrolled during active disease.

The V call is TRBV3-1 (or the pseudogene TRBV3-2), the J call TRBJ1-2; 8 positions match TRBD1. Trimming removed 7 bases from V and 6 bases from J; junction bases left unmatched: 7. The germline CDR1 and CDR2 sequences are LGHDT and YNNKEL (reference sequence). The CDR3 has 13 amino acids. DNA for the CDR3: TGTGCCAGCAAACAGGGGGGATCTAATGGCTACACCTTC. Translation gives CASKQGGSNGYTF.

This clone is a singleton in its sample. The chain carries TRBV6-6 and TRBJ1-1, with 9 positions matching TRBD1. Per germline, CDR1 MNHNY and CDR2 SVGAGI (reference sequence). J was trimmed by 4 bases and V by 5 bases; bases with no gene match: 17. The CDR3 extends over 18 amino acids. CDR3 region: CASSPKPGTGGRSTEAFF. CDR3 DNA: TGTGCCAGCAGTCCTAAACCGGGAACAGGGGGCCGTAGCACTGAAGCTTTCTTT.

The chain recombines TRBV28 with TRBJ1-1, with D possibly being TRBD1 (5 bases). Trimming cost V 3 bases and J 6 bases, with 11 bases left between them. CDR1 and CDR2 (germline): MDHEN, SYDVKM. The CDR3 spans 13 residues. CDR3 loop: CASSLGGSAEAFF. The DNA of the CDR3 is TGTGCCAGCAGTTTGGGGGGTAGCGCTGAAGCTTTCTTT.

The chain is built from TRBV6-5 and TRBJ1-5, with D unclear. The germline V gene has CDR1 MNHEY and CDR2 SVGAGI. Trimming stripped 6 bases from V and 2 bases from J, with 11 bases between. The CDR3 is made up of 14 amino acids. The CDR3 region is CASRRTGGNQPQHF. DNA for the CDR3: TGTGCCAGCAGGAGGACCGGGGGCAATCAGCCCCAGCATTTT.

The chain couples TRBV7-8 to TRBJ2-1; D is undetermined. CDR1 is SGHVS, CDR2 FQNEAQ, per germline. The CDR3 has 13 amino acids. V lost 5 bases, J lost 5 bases, and 10 bases lay in between. CDR3: CASSPRGDNEQFF. CDR3 nucleotides: TGTGCCAGCAGCCCCCGAGGCGACAATGAGCAGTTCTTC.

This clone has a single count. Other nucleotide sequences in the sample specify the same CDR3. The J gene is TRBJ1-5, the V gene TRBV7-8; 10 bases match TRBD1. This CDR3 region has 15 residues. Germline loops: CDR1 SGHVS, CDR2 FQNEAQ. V lost 3 bases, J lost 4 bases, and 3 bases stayed unmatched. CDR3 in amino acids: CASSLGTGVNQPQHF. CDR3 DNA: TGTGCCAGCAGCTTGGGGACAGGGGTGAATCAGCCCCAGCATTTT.

This chain links TRBV5-1 with TRBJ2-5; D remains ambiguous. Trimming took off 4 bases at V and 4 bases at J, with 11 bases between the two ends. Germline V lookup: CDR1 SGHRS, CDR2 YFSETQ. This CDR3 has 13 residues. CDR3 DNA sequence: TGCGCCAGCAGCGTAGTAGTATCAGAGACCCAGTACTTC. Amino acid sequence: CASSVVVSETQYF. The full variable domain, completed using reference TRBV5-1 and TRBJ2-5, is KAGVTQTPRYLIKTRGQQVTLSCSPISGHRSVSWYQQTPGQGLQFLFEYFSETQRNKGNFPGRFSGRQFSNSRSEMNVSTLELGDSALYLCASSVVVSETQYFGPGTRLLVL.

The chain has TRBV28 and TRBJ1-2; 8 nucleotides match TRBD1. The germline V gene has CDR1 MDHEN and CDR2 SYDVKM. CDR3 length: 14 residues. J was trimmed by 7 bases and V by 7 bases; bases with no gene match: 11. The CDR3 DNA sequence: TGTGCCAGCATTCCCCCGGGACAGGCGTTTGGCTACACCTTC. The encoded protein is CASIPPGQAFGYTF.

The chain is built from TRBV18 and TRBJ1-2, with D perhaps TRBD1 (6 bases). The CDR3 length is 14 residues. The germline gives CDR1 KGHSH, CDR2 LQKENI. Trimming removed 0 bases at V and 4 bases at J, with 9 bases between. The chain's CDR3 is CASSPPGQPYGYTF. The CDR3 coding sequence is TGTGCCAGCTCACCACCAGGACAGCCCTATGGCTACACCTTC.

This clone has just a few counts. The CDR3 reads CASRGSGTGPYGYTF. The CDR3 DNA is TGTGCCAGCAGGGGAAGCGGGACAGGACCTTATGGCTACACCTTC. The chain links TRBV6-5 to TRBJ1-2, with 8 bases fitting TRBD1. CDR1 is MNHEY and CDR2 is SVGAGI in the germline V gene. The V and J ends lost 6 bases and 5 bases, in that order; junction bases with no gene match: 11. This CDR3 region has 15 residues.

The rearrangement joins TRBV5-4 to TRBJ1-2, with TRBD1 matching 9 bases. V was pared by 4 bases and J by 8 bases, with 12 bases of the junction left unmatched. In germline, CDR1 is SGHNT, CDR2 YYREEE (reference sequence). This CDR3 is 15 amino acids long. In nucleotides, the CDR3 is TGTGCCAGCAGCCGAAACGAACAGGGGGCGCGGGGCTACACCTTC. Its translation: CASSRNEQGARGYTF.

The J gene is TRBJ1-1, the V gene TRBV19, with D unresolved. V dropped 2 bases and J dropped 3 bases, with 10 bases sitting between them. Germline V gene data show CDR1 as LNHDA and CDR2 as SQIVND (reference sequence). This CDR3 has 14 amino acids. The CDR3 DNA is TGTGCCAGTAGTATACGATGGGCTGACACTGAAGCTTTCTTT. Translated, it gives CASSIRWADTEAFF.

The rearrangement uses TRBV6-1 and TRBJ1-4, with D unclear. The germline CDR1 and CDR2 sequences are MNHNS and SASEGT. The CDR3 runs to 14 residues. V was pared by 2 bases and J by 8 bases, with 12 bases between. DNA of the CDR3: TGTGCCAGCAGTGAACGGGGTTCTGTGGAAAAACTGTTTTTT. This sequence encodes CASSERGSVEKLFF.

The J gene is TRBJ2-2, the V gene TRBV27, with a tentative D call TRBD2 (6 bases). Trimming took 6 bases from V and 4 from J, leaving 12 bases between them. CDR1 and CDR2 (germline): MNHEY, SMNVEV (reference sequence). The CDR3 runs to 14 residues. This CDR3 reads CASRTRGTTGELFF. The CDR3 coding sequence is TGTGCCAGCAGGACTCGCGGGACCACCGGGGAGCTGTTTTTT.

The chain is built from TRBV29-1 and TRBJ1-1; possibly TRBD1 for D (5 bases). CDR1 SQVTM and CDR2 ANQGSEA come from the germline V gene. The V end was cut by 8 bases, the J end by 0 bases, with 10 bases between. CDR3 length: 12 amino acids. The DNA of the CDR3 is TGCAGCTCGGGGCACATGAACACTGAAGCTTTCTTT. The encoded protein is CSSGHMNTEAFF.

The chain joins TRBV6-6 to TRBJ1-2; D gene unclear. This CDR3 comprises 12 residues. Germline V gives CDR1 MNHNY, CDR2 SVGAGI (reference sequence). Trimming removed 8 bases from V and 6 bases from J, with 13 bases in between. In DNA, the CDR3 is TGTGCCAGCTCACAATTGGCGGATGGCTACACCTTC. It is translated as CASSQLADGYTF.

The chain links TRBV2 to TRBJ2-3; 13 bases align to TRBD2. The CDR3 covers 16 residues. With V trimmed by 4 bases and J by 3 bases, 4 bases remained unmatched. Germline assignment: CDR1 SNHLY and CDR2 FYNNEI. CDR3 sequence (DNA): TGTGCCAGCAGTGTCGGGACTAGCGGGGTGACAGATACGCAGTATTTT. Translation gives CASSVGTSGVTDTQYF.